The text below deals with one T cell receptor beta chain. Its target is not known. Trimming left V 6 bases short and J 10 bases short, with 19 bases between. CDR3 length: 15 residues. Looked up from germline, CDR1 is ENHRY and CDR2 is SYGVKD. The entry originates in a study of cytomegalovirus exposure and HLA in healthy donors. The study, taken as a whole, reports: HLA restriction was apparent for most CMV-associated TCR beta chains in a later analysis. Indistinguishable V segments, including TRBV6-2 and TRBV6-3, were excluded.

The PCR had 60 Vbeta and 13 Jbeta primers. Some clones are missing from TCRdb's copy, which holds only in-frame ones; the method was immunoSEQ multiplex PCR. In the table there are under 200,000 clones, over 70% of which are singletons. This TCR was sampled from a man aged 40-55 years in good health and CMV-seropositive. This sequence joins TRBV10-3 and TRBJ1-6; maybe TRBD1 (6 bases). The specimen sequenced was PBMCs. This chain's CDR3 is CAIRETGQVGSPLHF. The CDR3 nucleotides are TGTGCCATCAGGGAAACAGGGCAAGTGGGGTCACCCCTCCACTTT.